The rows below give T cell receptor beta chains drawn from one sample of a study of T cells after yellow fever vaccination. TCRdb redid the calling of the 5' RACE reads with MiXCR, one entry per CDR3 protein. This table has 250,000 or so distinct CDR3 sequences, 3.6% appearing once. This specimen was PBMCs, taken 15 days after the yellow fever booster vaccination. The receptors were gathered from a man aged 18 to 29 who received the YFV17D yellow fever vaccine. CDR3s include the opening cysteine and the closing phenylalanine or tryptophan. The D gene is left open where the match is weak. For some rows the clone size is stated as once, few or many, or as a class when expanded; others skip it.

>TRBJ2-7|TRBD1|TRBV5-8|many
TGTGCCAGCAGCTCGAGGGACAGGGGATCCCTCTACGAGCAGTACTTC
CASSSRDRGSLYEQYF
>TRBJ2-3|.|TRBV20-1|many
TGCAGTGCTAGAGATCGTCGTCTAGCAGGTGCGGATACGCAGTATTTT
CSARDRRLAGADTQYF
>TRBJ2-2|TRBD2|TRBV9|many
TGTGCCAGCAGCGTAGAAGATAGCGGGGGCGCGAACACCGGGGAGCTGTTTTTT
CASSVEDSGGANTGELFF
>TRBJ2-7|.|TRBV7-6|many
TGTGCCAGCAGCTTAGAGACAGCCTACGAGCAGTACTTC
CASSLETAYEQYF
>TRBJ2-3|TRBD1|TRBV7-2|few
TGTGCCAGCACCTTAGGGAAGGGACAGGGAGAATCGGATACGCAGTATTTT
CASTLGKGQGESDTQYF
>TRBJ2-5|.|TRBV12-3/TRBV12-4|few
TGTGCCAGCAGCCCACGGACTCTGAGGGAGACCCAGTACTTC
CASSPRTLRETQYF
>TRBJ2-5|TRBD2|TRBV18|many
TGTGCCAGCTCACCCCAGCGGGGCCCGACCCAAGAGACCCAGTACTTC
CASSPQRGPTQETQYF
>TRBJ2-5|TRBD2|TRBV5-6|many
TGTGCCAGCAGCCAGGGGACTAGCGGTAAAGAGACCCAGTACTTC
CASSQGTSGKETQYF
>TRBJ2-1|.|TRBV18|.
TGTGCCAGCTCACCACCCACAGGGGGGGATTACAATGAGCAGTTCTTC
CASSPPTGGDYNEQFF
>TRBJ2-2|.|TRBV20-1|many
TGCAGTGCCTCGCCGACTGGAAGACCCTCCGGCGGGGAGCTGTTTTTT
CSASPTGRPSGGELFF
>TRBJ2-5|TRBD1|TRBV5-1|many
TGCGCCAGCATCGACAGGGGTGGAGAGACCCAGTACTTC
CASIDRGGETQYF
>TRBJ1-1|.|TRBV9|many
TGTGCCAGCAGCGTAGGTACGGGCCCCTGGGCTGAAGCTTTCTTT
CASSVGTGPWAEAFF
>TRBJ2-5|.|TRBV7-2|many
TGTGCCAGCTGTCGGACTTTTTTGGAGACCCAGTACTTC
CASCRTFLETQYF
>TRBJ2-2|.|TRBV3-1|many
TGTGCCAGCAGCCGGACTTCACAAGAGGAGCTGTTTTTT
CASSRTSQEELFF
>TRBJ1-5|.|TRBV2|many
TGTGCCAGCAGAGATCGGAGCAATCAGCCCCAGCATTTT
CASRDRSNQPQHF
>TRBJ2-1|TRBD2|TRBV6-5|few
TGTGCCAGCAGAGACGGGGGGGGATTGGGGAATGAGCAGTTCTTC
CASRDGGGLGNEQFF
>TRBJ2-5|TRBD1|TRBV4-3|few
TGCGCCAGCAGCCATTCGGACAGGGGGCTAGAGACCCAGTACTTC
CASSHSDRGLETQYF
>TRBJ2-1|.|TRBV7-9|many
TGTGCCAGCAGCTTAATGGACTGGAGGGATGAGCAGTTCTTC
CASSLMDWRDEQFF
>TRBJ2-5|TRBD1|TRBV12-5|many
TGTGCTAGTGGTTTGCCAGGGGGCAGGGAGACCCAGTACTTC
CASGLPGGRETQYF
>TRBJ1-1|TRBD1|TRBV6-4|.
TGTGCCAGCAAAAAACAGGGGGAAGTCACTGAAGCTTTCTTT
CASKKQGEVTEAFF
>TRBJ2-3|.|TRBV5-1|many
TGCGCCAGCAGGAACGGGGCCAGGGTTTATCAAGATACGCAGTATTTT
CASRNGARVYQDTQYF
>TRBJ1-2|TRBD1|TRBV7-9|many
TGTGCCAGCAGCTTAACAGGGGTTGGCTACACCTTC
CASSLTGVGYTF
>TRBJ2-1|.|TRBV7-3|.
TGTGCCAGCAGCTTAAGCCCGGATTTCTCCTACAATGAGCAGTTCTTC
CASSLSPDFSYNEQFF
>TRBJ2-1|.|TRBV5-1|many
TGCGCCAGCAGCGCCGGGACCGGGGGCAATGAGCAGTTCTTC
CASSAGTGGNEQFF